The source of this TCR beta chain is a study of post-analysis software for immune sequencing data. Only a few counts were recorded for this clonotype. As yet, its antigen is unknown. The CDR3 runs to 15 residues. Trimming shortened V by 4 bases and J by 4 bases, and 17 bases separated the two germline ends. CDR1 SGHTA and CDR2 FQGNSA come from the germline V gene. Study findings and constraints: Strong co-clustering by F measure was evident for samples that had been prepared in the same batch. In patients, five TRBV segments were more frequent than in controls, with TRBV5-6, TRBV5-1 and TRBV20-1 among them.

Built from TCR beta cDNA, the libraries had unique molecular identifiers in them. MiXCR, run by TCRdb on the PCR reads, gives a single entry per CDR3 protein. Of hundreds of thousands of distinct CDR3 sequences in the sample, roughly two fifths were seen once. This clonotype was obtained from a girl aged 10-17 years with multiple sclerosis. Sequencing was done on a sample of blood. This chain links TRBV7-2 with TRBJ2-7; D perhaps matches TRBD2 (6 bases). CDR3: CASSSGSKRGYEQYF. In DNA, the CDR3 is TGTGCCAGCAGCTCCGGGAGCAAGAGAGGGTACGAGCAGTACTTC.